This entry is about one T cell receptor beta chain. Its antigen is currently unknown. The protocol was immunoSEQ multiplex PCR, while the TCRdb copy is restricted to in-frame clones and leaves out a portion. The table has under 20,000 clones, over 75% seen once. The data are from a study of OX40 agonist ivuxolimab in advanced cancers. Looking at the study overall: An agonistic anti-OX40 (CD134) antibody, ivuxolimab, was used to treat the patients. Every 2 weeks, ivuxolimab was infused into the patients intravenously at between 0.01 and 10 mg/kg. The study, taken as a whole, reports: The antigens recognized by the expanded peripheral T cells, that is their antigen specificity, were not determined.

Peripheral blood came from all dose cohorts at three timepoints. The CDR3 runs 15 residues. The V gene's germline CDR1 is SQVTM and CDR2 ANQGSEA. V was shortened by 1 base and J by 3 bases, with 12 bases between the two germline ends. V usage is TRBV29-1 and J usage is TRBJ2-2; D gene ambiguous. The sequence derives from an adult with an advanced solid tumor such as melanoma, head and neck, liver or kidney cancer. The material was CD4+ or CD8+ T cells sorted from blood, obtained in a trial of the OX40 agonist ivuxolimab. The CDR3 sequence: CSVEGASEYTGELFF. The CDR3 bases are TGCAGCGTTGAAGGGGCTTCTGAATACACCGGGGAGCTGTTTTTT.